Detailed here is one T cell receptor beta chain. CDR1 MGHRA and CDR2 YSYEKL come from the germline V gene. The germline V and J ends were trimmed by 0 bases and 7 bases, with 18 bases remaining between them. The CDR3 runs 16 residues. The sample belongs to a study of blood T cell repertoires in COVID-19. TCRdb keeps only in-frame clones here, not all; method: immunoSEQ multiplex PCR. The sample records about 250,000 clones, about nine tenths being singletons. The sequence came from a woman aged 25-40 years with COVID-19, enrolled during active disease. V gene TRBV4-1 combines with J gene TRBJ1-2, with D unclear. The sequencing sample was made of peripheral blood. The CDR3 loop is CASSQELSGVGGGYTF. The CDR3 coding sequence is TGCGCCAGCAGCCAAGAATTAAGCGGGGTAGGAGGTGGCTACACCTTC.